The 22 T cell receptor beta chains reported below all come from one sample, sequenced in a study of cytomegalovirus exposure and HLA in healthy donors. PCR involved 60 Vbeta and 13 Jbeta primers. Clones were read by immunoSEQ multiplex PCR, and TCRdb kept only the in-frame ones, dropping some. The data contain roughly 160,000 clones, 70% to 80% of them seen just once; the ten biggest clones take up 3.7%. The specimen was PBMCs. The origin of the receptors is a man aged 25 to 45 in good health and CMV-seropositive.

V usage is TRBV28 and J usage is TRBJ2-5, with D possibly TRBD1 on 6 matching bases. The CDR3 runs to 13 residues. Germline V gene data show CDR1 as MDHEN and CDR2 as SYDVKM. Trimming took off 6 bases at V and 3 bases at J, with 11 bases between the two ends. CDR3 sequence: CASRVGAEETQYF. CDR3 in DNA: TGTGCCAGCAGGGTGGGGGCGGAAGAGACCCAGTACTTC.

This clone came up once. The V and J genes are TRBV28 and TRBJ2-6, with D unclear. This CDR3 comprises 13 residues. Germline CDR1 is MDHEN and CDR2 is SYDVKM. The V end lost 3 bases, the J end lost 3 bases, and 3 bases lay between the germline ends. The CDR3 nucleotides are TGTGCCAGCAGTTTCTATGGGGCCAACGTCCTGACTTTC. It translates to CASSFYGANVLTF.

The chain joins TRBV7-9 to TRBJ1-3, with TRBD1 matching 8 bases. The germline V gene encodes CDR1 SEHNR and CDR2 FQNEAQ (reference sequence). This CDR3 contains 17 residues. V gave up 5 bases and J gave up 2 bases; unmatched junction bases: 11. The CDR3 nucleotides are TGTGCCAGCAGCCCAAAGGGACAGGCCCTTCCTGGAAACACCATATATTTT. This gives the protein CASSPKGQALPGNTIYF.

The chain carries TRBV9 and TRBJ2-4; D may be TRBD2 (5 bases). This CDR3 spans 14 amino acids. V was shortened by 0 bases and J by 9 bases, with 13 bases between the two germline ends. The germline V gene has CDR1 SGDLS and CDR2 YYNGEE. DNA of the CDR3: TGTGCCAGCAGCGTAGAGTCGGGGTTAGGCATTCAGTACTTC. Its translation is CASSVESGLGIQYF. The complete variable domain, with remaining parts taken from reference TRBV9 and TRBJ2-4, reads DSGVTQTPKHLITATGQRVTLRCSPRSGDLSVYWYQQSLDQGLQFLIQYYNGEERAKGNILERFSAQQFPDLHSELNLSSLELGDSALYFCASSVESGLGIQYFGAGTRLSVL.

The V and J genes are TRBV28 and TRBJ2-7, with no clear D. The V and J ends lost 10 bases and 3 bases respectively, with 7 bases between them. Per the germline V gene, CDR1 is MDHEN and CDR2 is SYDVKM. The CDR3 loop spans 10 amino acids. Here the CDR3 reads CATQLYEQYF. CDR3 coding DNA: TGTGCCACCCAACTCTACGAGCAGTACTTC.

This clone was found once. The chain joins TRBV9 to TRBJ1-2, with a tentative D call TRBD1 (6 bases). The germline CDR1 and CDR2 sequences are SGDLS and YYNGEE. V was clipped by 2 bases and J by 5 bases, with 7 bases between them. The CDR3 spans 12 residues. CDR3 region: CASSVDRYGYTF. The CDR3 bases are TGTGCCAGCAGCGTGGACAGATATGGCTACACCTTC.

This chain uses TRBV10-2 with TRBJ2-7; 12 bases map to TRBD1. CDR3 length equals 14 residues. V lost 6 bases and J lost 5; bases outside the gene matches: 5. Germline V gene lookup returns CDR1 WSHSY and CDR2 SAAADI. The CDR3 DNA sequence: TGCGCCAGCAGGACGGGACAGGGGGCCGACGAGCAGTACTTC. Its translation is CASRTGQGADEQYF.

In its sample, this clone was seen once. The CDR3 DNA sequence: TGTGCCAGCAGCCCAGGGACTAGCGGGGGCTATCATTACTTC. Translation: CASSPGTSGGYHYF. V is TRBV9 and J is TRBJ2-5, with 14 bases that match TRBD2. V was clipped by 4 bases and J by 14 bases; unmatched bases: 10. Germline V gene sequence: CDR1 SGDLS, CDR2 YYNGEE. This CDR3 comprises 14 residues.

The chain carries TRBV11-2 and TRBJ1-2, with 7 nucleotides matching TRBD1. There are 14 residues in the CDR3. Germline V gives CDR1 SGHAT, CDR2 FQNNGV. V trimming: 2 bases; J trimming: 8 bases; junction bases outside the gene matches: 8. CDR3 DNA: TGTGCCAGCAGCTTACTTAGGGGGCCCCGCGGCTACACCTTC. Residues: CASSLLRGPRGYTF.

The J gene is TRBJ2-3, the V gene TRBV9; 7 bases line up with TRBD2. Germline-derived CDR1 and CDR2 are SGDLS and YYNGEE. The CDR3 consists of 15 residues. Trimming at V came to 4 bases and at J to 3 bases, leaving 8 bases not matched to a gene. As DNA, the CDR3 is TGTGCCAGCAGCAGGGGAGGGGTTGGTACAGATACGCAGTATTTT. Translating gives CASSRGGVGTDTQYF. The full variable domain, completed using reference TRBV9 and TRBJ2-3, is DSGVTQTPKHLITATGQRVTLRCSPRSGDLSVYWYQQSLDQGLQFLIQYYNGEERAKGNILERFSAQQFPDLHSELNLSSLELGDSALYFCASSRGGVGTDTQYFGPGTRLTVL.

This chain uses TRBV7-9 with TRBJ2-1; tentative D call: TRBD1 (6 bases). In germline, CDR1 is SEHNR, CDR2 FQNEAQ (reference sequence). CDR3 length equals 16 residues. Trimming took 4 bases from V and 9 from J, leaving 22 bases between them. CDR3 DNA sequence: TGTGCCAGCAGCTCTGCAAAGGGGACATTAGTGAGTGAGCAGTTCTTC. This gives the protein CASSSAKGTLVSEQFF.

The genes are TRBV7-3 and TRBJ2-7; 7 bases are a match to TRBD1. CDR3 length: 13 residues. Germline CDR1 is SGHTA and CDR2 is FQGTGA. Unmatched junction bases numbered 7, after V lost 5 bases and J lost 6 bases. The CDR3 DNA follows: TGTGCCAGCAGCCCCACAGGGGCCCTCGAGCAGTACTTC. Residues: CASSPTGALEQYF.

J is TRBJ2-7 and V is TRBV2; 7 bases line up with TRBD1. The CDR3 contains 13 residues. V lost 3 bases, J lost 3 bases, and 2 bases stayed unmatched. Germline V CDR1 and CDR2: SNHLY, FYNNEI. The chain's CDR3 is CASSERTGYEQYF. As DNA, the CDR3 is TGTGCCAGCAGTGAGAGGACAGGCTACGAGCAGTACTTC.

The rearrangement uses TRBV2 and TRBJ2-7, with 12 bases that match TRBD2. Germline values: CDR1 SNHLY, CDR2 FYNNEI. Trimming removed 6 bases from V and 0 bases from J; junction bases left unmatched: 3. The CDR3 extends over 15 amino acids. The CDR3 DNA reads TGTGCCAGCAGACCGACTAGCGGGAGCTCCTACGAGCAGTACTTC. Its protein is CASRPTSGSSYEQYF.

V and J are TRBV5-6 and TRBJ1-6, with D tentatively TRBD1 (5 bases). The CDR3 runs 15 residues. V shed 1 base and J shed 10 bases, with 15 bases lying between them. Germline-derived CDR1 and CDR2 are SGHDT and YYEEEE. The chain's CDR3 is CASSLFGRADSPLHF. The DNA of the CDR3 is TGTGCCAGCAGCTTGTTCGGCAGGGCGGACTCACCCCTCCACTTT. Based on the CDR3 plus reference TRBV5-6 and TRBJ1-6, the full variable domain is DAGVTQSPTHLIKTRGQQVTLRCSPKSGHDTVSWYQQALGQGPQFIFQYYEEEERQRGNFPDRFSGHQFPNYSSELNVNALLLGDSALYLCASSLFGRADSPLHFGNGTRLTVT.

This clone turned up a few times. The chain combines TRBV7-9 with TRBJ2-7, with 7 positions matching TRBD1. V lost 7 bases, J lost 0 bases, and 12 bases stayed unmatched. The CDR3 has 16 residues. Germline V gene lookup returns CDR1 SEHNR and CDR2 FQNEAQ (reference sequence). The CDR3 DNA follows: TGTGCCAGCACTTATCCGGAACGGGACAGCTCCTACGAGCAGTACTTC. As protein: CASTYPERDSSYEQYF. The variable domain in full, completed from reference TRBV7-9 and TRBJ2-7, reads DTGVSQNPRHKITKRGQNVTFRCDPISEHNRLYWYRQTLGQGPEFLTYFQNEAQLEKSRLLSDRFSAERPKGSFSTLEIQRTEQGDSAMYLCASTYPERDSSYEQYFGPGTRLTVT.

This clone has more than one count but fewer than ten. The chain employs TRBV18 and TRBJ1-3; maybe TRBD1 (5 bases). CDR1 and CDR2 (germline): KGHSH, LQKENI. The CDR3 totals 16 residues. The V end was cut by 3 bases, the J end by 0 bases, with 12 bases between. CDR3 nucleotide sequence: TGTGCCAGCTCACCGCAAACAGGCCCCTCTGGAAACACCATATATTTT. It is translated as CASSPQTGPSGNTIYF.

The chain employs TRBV12-5 and TRBJ1-3; the D gene is possibly TRBD1 (6 bases). With 2 bases removed from V and 10 bases from J, the gap between germline ends came to 12 bases. From germline, CDR1 is LGHNT and CDR2 FRNRAP. The CDR3 spans 13 residues. This CDR3 reads CASGLRTASTIYF. DNA of the CDR3: TGTGCTAGTGGTTTGAGGACAGCCAGTACCATATATTTT.

The count of this clone is one. The chain recombines TRBV7-3 with TRBJ2-7, with 12 bases fitting TRBD2. Germline trimming cut 5 bases from V and 5 bases from J; bases unmatched to any gene: 13. CDR1 and CDR2 from the germline V gene are SGHTA and FQGTGA. This CDR3 has 17 amino acids. In nucleotides, the CDR3 is TGTGCCAGCAGCCCGGTCGGGCTAGCGGGGGGGCCACACGAGCAGTACTTC. Residues: CASSPVGLAGGPHEQYF.

CDR3 loop: CASSRGGGTSGGSYNEQFF. The CDR3 nucleotides are TGTGCCAGCAGCCGAGGGGGCGGGACTAGCGGGGGTTCCTACAATGAGCAGTTCTTC. The V and J genes are TRBV4-2 and TRBJ2-1; 14 bases are a match to TRBD2. The CDR3 runs 19 residues. Germline loops: CDR1 LGHNA, CDR2 YNFKEQ. The ends lost 4 bases at V and 1 base at J; junction bases unmatched: 9.

CDR3 bases: TGTGCCAGAGAGACTAGCGGGGGCCGGGAGCAGTACTTC. This codes for CARETSGGREQYF. The chain combines TRBV2 with TRBJ2-7; 12 bases are a match to TRBD2. Germline values: CDR1 SNHLY, CDR2 FYNNEI. The CDR3 runs to 13 residues. V lost 9 bases, J lost 7 bases, and 7 bases stayed unmatched.

The chain links TRBV2 to TRBJ1-4; D is uncertain. This CDR3 spans 14 amino acids. Germline V gene lookup returns CDR1 SNHLY and CDR2 FYNNEI. V was pared by 4 bases and J by 0 bases, with 6 bases between. The CDR3 coding sequence is TGTGCCAGCAGTGGGCTAGCAACTAATGAAAAACTGTTTTTT. Amino acids: CASSGLATNEKLFF.